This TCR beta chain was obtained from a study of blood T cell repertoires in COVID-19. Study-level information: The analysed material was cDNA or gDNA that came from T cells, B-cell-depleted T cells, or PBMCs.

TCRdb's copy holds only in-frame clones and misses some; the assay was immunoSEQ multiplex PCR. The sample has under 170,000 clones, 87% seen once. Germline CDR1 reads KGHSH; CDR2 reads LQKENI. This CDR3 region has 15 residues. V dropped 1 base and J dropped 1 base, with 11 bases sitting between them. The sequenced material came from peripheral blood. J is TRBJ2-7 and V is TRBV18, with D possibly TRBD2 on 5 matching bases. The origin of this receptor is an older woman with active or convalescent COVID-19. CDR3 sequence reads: CASSPQDSSSYEQYF. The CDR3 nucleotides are TGTGCCAGCTCACCACAGGACTCATCTTCCTACGAGCAGTACTTC.